This is a list of T cell receptor beta chains from one sample in a study of shared clonotypes between healthy human individuals. Some clones are missing from TCRdb's copy, which holds only in-frame ones; the method was immunoSEQ multiplex PCR. This table holds a few million clones, approximately 96% found once. Sequenced sample: naive CD4+ T cells sorted from blood. The receptors derive from a man between 18 and 29 years old in good health. Each CDR3 is given with its conserved first and last residue. A D gene is named only where the DNA matches it firmly. Some rows have no size entry. The others give once, few or many, or a class for an expanded clone.

v_gene: TRBV5-1
d_gene: .
j_gene: TRBJ1-4
abundance: .
len: 18
CDR3nt: TGCGCCAGCAGCTTGGCGGCAGGTTCGCCTGGGACTAATGAAAAACTGTTTTTT
CDR3aa: CASSLAAGSPGTNEKLFF

v_gene: TRBV10-3
d_gene: .
j_gene: TRBJ1-2
abundance: .
len: 13
CDR3nt: TGTGCCATCAGTGAGTCCATTCCCTATGGCTACACCTTC
CDR3aa: CAISESIPYGYTF

v_gene: TRBV5-6
d_gene: .
j_gene: TRBJ2-4
abundance: .
len: 14
CDR3nt: TGTGCCAGCACGCCATCGCCAGACGGAAACATTCAGTACTTC
CDR3aa: CASTPSPDGNIQYF

v_gene: TRBV5-1
d_gene: .
j_gene: TRBJ1-4
abundance: once
len: 15
CDR3nt: TGCGCCAGCAGCTTGGAGCCAGGGTACAATGAAAAACTGTTTTTT
CDR3aa: CASSLEPGYNEKLFF

v_gene: TRBV7-9
d_gene: .
j_gene: TRBJ1-2
abundance: .
len: 13
CDR3nt: TGTGCCAGCAGCTTAGATGGGGCTGGTGGCTACACCTTC
CDR3aa: CASSLDGAGGYTF

v_gene: TRBV4-1
d_gene: TRBD2
j_gene: TRBJ2-1
abundance: once
len: 15
CDR3nt: TGCGCCAGCTGCCTTGGGGGAGGGTCCCCCAATGAGCAGTTCTTC
CDR3aa: CASCLGGGSPNEQFF

v_gene: TRBV7-2
d_gene: TRBD2
j_gene: TRBJ2-7
abundance: .
len: 16
CDR3nt: TGTGCCAGCAGCCCCTTTATACTCGCCGCGGGGGACGAGCAGTACTTC
CDR3aa: CASSPFILAAGDEQYF

v_gene: TRBV30
d_gene: TRBD1
j_gene: TRBJ1-2
abundance: .
len: 15
CDR3nt: TGTGCCTGGAGGAGGAGCCCGGGACAGATGTATGGCTACACCTTC
CDR3aa: CAWRRSPGQMYGYTF

v_gene: TRBV6-1
d_gene: .
j_gene: TRBJ1-1
abundance: .
len: 13
CDR3nt: TGTGCCAGCAGTGAAGGGATGAACACTGAAGCTTTCTTT
CDR3aa: CASSEGMNTEAFF

v_gene: TRBV10-3
d_gene: TRBD2
j_gene: TRBJ2-1
abundance: .
len: 18
CDR3nt: TGTGCCATCAGAGCCGGGACTAGCGGGAGAGGGGCCTACAATGAGCAGTTCTTC
CDR3aa: CAIRAGTSGRGAYNEQFF

v_gene: TRBV7-2
d_gene: .
j_gene: TRBJ2-7
abundance: once
len: 16
CDR3nt: TGCGCCAGCAGCCAAGATACGGCGGACGGGGGCTACGAGCAGTACTTC
CDR3aa: CASSQDTADGGYEQYF

v_gene: TRBV11-3
d_gene: TRBD2
j_gene: TRBJ2-2
abundance: .
len: 15
CDR3nt: TGTGCCAGCAGCTTAGGGGAGGGCCTCACCGGGGAGCTGTTTTTT
CDR3aa: CASSLGEGLTGELFF

v_gene: TRBV30
d_gene: .
j_gene: TRBJ2-5
abundance: .
len: 13
CDR3nt: TGTGCCTGGAGTGTGTGGGGGAGTGAGACCCAGTACTTC
CDR3aa: CAWSVWGSETQYF

v_gene: TRBV29-1
d_gene: .
j_gene: TRBJ2-7
abundance: .
len: 14
CDR3nt: TGCAGCGTTGATCCGGGCCAGGAAACATACGAGCAGTACTTC
CDR3aa: CSVDPGQETYEQYF

v_gene: TRBV5-6
d_gene: TRBD1
j_gene: TRBJ1-2
abundance: once
len: 14
CDR3nt: TGTGCCAGCAGCTCCGGACAGGCCATCTATGGCTACACCTTC
CDR3aa: CASSSGQAIYGYTF

v_gene: TRBV10-1
d_gene: TRBD1
j_gene: TRBJ2-1
abundance: .
len: 15
CDR3nt: TGCGCCAGCAGTGAGTCCAGGGGGTCCTACAATGAGCAGTTCTTC
CDR3aa: CASSESRGSYNEQFF

v_gene: TRBV5-6
d_gene: .
j_gene: TRBJ2-7
abundance: once
len: 14
CDR3nt: TGTGCCAGCAACTTCTGGGGGGGCCCCTACGAGCAGTACTTC
CDR3aa: CASNFWGGPYEQYF

v_gene: TRBV10-2
d_gene: .
j_gene: TRBJ2-1
abundance: .
len: 12
CDR3nt: TGCGCCAGCAGTGAGGCCTACAATGAGCAGTTCTTC
CDR3aa: CASSEAYNEQFF

v_gene: TRBV6-5
d_gene: TRBD1
j_gene: TRBJ2-1
abundance: .
len: 16
CDR3nt: TGTGCCAGCAGTTACTCGGGCAGGGGGTCCTACAATGAGCAGTTCTTC
CDR3aa: CASSYSGRGSYNEQFF

v_gene: TRBV27
d_gene: TRBD2
j_gene: TRBJ2-7
abundance: .
len: 16
CDR3nt: TGTGCCAGCAGTTTATTTGGTAGCGGGGCCTCCTACGAGCAGTACTTC
CDR3aa: CASSLFGSGASYEQYF

v_gene: TRBV6-6
d_gene: .
j_gene: TRBJ2-7
abundance: .
len: 14
CDR3nt: TGTGCCAGCAGCCCTCAGGAGATCTCCTACGAGCAGTACTTC
CDR3aa: CASSPQEISYEQYF

v_gene: TRBV27
d_gene: TRBD2
j_gene: TRBJ2-7
abundance: .
len: 13
CDR3nt: TGTGCCAGCAGTTTCGAGCGGGGCTACGAGCAGTACTTC
CDR3aa: CASSFERGYEQYF

v_gene: TRBV5-6
d_gene: .
j_gene: TRBJ1-6
abundance: .
len: 15
CDR3nt: TGTGCCAGCAGCTGGGGTGTCTCCTATAATTCACCCCTCCACTTT
CDR3aa: CASSWGVSYNSPLHF

v_gene: TRBV4-1
d_gene: TRBD1
j_gene: TRBJ2-7
abundance: .
len: 19
CDR3nt: TGCGCCAGCAGCCAAGATGGCGGGTTTTCGGACAGGGGGCTTGGCGAGCAGTACTTC
CDR3aa: CASSQDGGFSDRGLGEQYF

v_gene: TRBV7-8
d_gene: .
j_gene: TRBJ1-6
abundance: .
len: 15
CDR3nt: TGTGCCAGCAGCTTAATCAGCGACTATAATTCACCCCTCCACTTT
CDR3aa: CASSLISDYNSPLHF

v_gene: TRBV19
d_gene: .
j_gene: TRBJ1-3
abundance: .
len: 12
CDR3nt: TGTGCCAGTGGAAGGGCGGGAAACACCATATATTTT
CDR3aa: CASGRAGNTIYF

v_gene: TRBV6-5
d_gene: .
j_gene: TRBJ2-3
abundance: .
len: 11
CDR3nt: TGTGCCAGCACCCTAGCAGATACGCAGTATTTT
CDR3aa: CASTLADTQYF

v_gene: TRBV25-1
d_gene: TRBD1
j_gene: TRBJ1-1
abundance: .
len: 18
CDR3nt: TGTGCCAGCAGTGAAGGAAGCGCGCGGACAGGACTACGCACTGAAGCTTTCTTT
CDR3aa: CASSEGSARTGLRTEAFF

v_gene: TRBV19
d_gene: .
j_gene: TRBJ2-5
abundance: .
len: 14
CDR3nt: TGTGCCAGTAGTATCGGGGCACTTGAAGAGACCCAGTACTTC
CDR3aa: CASSIGALEETQYF

v_gene: TRBV6-1
d_gene: .
j_gene: TRBJ2-5
abundance: .
len: 13
CDR3nt: TGTGCCAGCAGTAACCAGGTGGGGGAGACCCAGTACTTC
CDR3aa: CASSNQVGETQYF

v_gene: TRBV25-1
d_gene: TRBD1
j_gene: TRBJ2-7
abundance: .
len: 15
CDR3nt: TGTGCCAGCAGTGAATCGGCGACAGGGGGGTACGAGCAGTACTTC
CDR3aa: CASSESATGGYEQYF

v_gene: TRBV5-1
d_gene: .
j_gene: TRBJ2-3
abundance: .
len: 15
CDR3nt: TGCGCCAGCAGCTTGCGGCCCGGGGCTGGGGATACGCAGTATTTT
CDR3aa: CASSLRPGAGDTQYF

v_gene: TRBV4-1
d_gene: .
j_gene: TRBJ2-5
abundance: .
len: 13
CDR3nt: TGCGCCAGCAGCAAGGGGTCCCCAGAGACCCAGTACTTC
CDR3aa: CASSKGSPETQYF

v_gene: TRBV10-1
d_gene: .
j_gene: TRBJ2-1
abundance: .
len: 17
CDR3nt: TGCGCCAGCAGTGACTCGCCCGGGCGAAACTCCTACAATGAGCAGTTCTTC
CDR3aa: CASSDSPGRNSYNEQFF

v_gene: TRBV19
d_gene: .
j_gene: TRBJ2-7
abundance: .
len: 15
CDR3nt: TGTGCCAGTAGTAGTCCAGGTTCAGGATCCTACGAGCAGTACTTC
CDR3aa: CASSSPGSGSYEQYF

v_gene: TRBV6-4
d_gene: .
j_gene: TRBJ2-3
abundance: .
len: 14
CDR3nt: TGTGCCAGCAGCCCGACAGCAAACACAGATACGCAGTATTTT
CDR3aa: CASSPTANTDTQYF

v_gene: TRBV27
d_gene: .
j_gene: TRBJ2-7
abundance: .
len: 13
CDR3nt: TGTGCCAGCAGTTTATTCGGGTCCTACGAGCAGTACTTC
CDR3aa: CASSLFGSYEQYF

v_gene: TRBV9
d_gene: .
j_gene: TRBJ2-2
abundance: .
len: 15
CDR3nt: TGTGCCAGCAGCCAGGGAGTAACGAACACCGGGGAGCTGTTTTTT
CDR3aa: CASSQGVTNTGELFF

v_gene: TRBV11-1
d_gene: .
j_gene: TRBJ1-1
abundance: .
len: 13
CDR3nt: TGTGCCAGCAGCTTACAGGCGAACACTGAAGCTTTCTTT
CDR3aa: CASSLQANTEAFF

v_gene: TRBV19
d_gene: TRBD1
j_gene: TRBJ1-2
abundance: .
len: 13
CDR3nt: TGTGCCAGTAAGGCAGGGGGCTTCTATGGCTACACCTTC
CDR3aa: CASKAGGFYGYTF

v_gene: TRBV19
d_gene: .
j_gene: TRBJ1-1
abundance: .
len: 14
CDR3nt: TGTGCCAGTATTCGCTGGGACATGAACACTGAAGCTTTCTTT
CDR3aa: CASIRWDMNTEAFF

v_gene: TRBV2
d_gene: .
j_gene: TRBJ1-5
abundance: .
len: 13
CDR3nt: TGTGCCAGCAAGGGGGAGTCCAATCAGCCCCAGCATTTT
CDR3aa: CASKGESNQPQHF

v_gene: TRBV30
d_gene: .
j_gene: TRBJ1-1
abundance: .
len: 13
CDR3nt: TGTGCCTGGAGCGTGACAGTGAACACTGAAGCTTTCTTT
CDR3aa: CAWSVTVNTEAFF

v_gene: TRBV7-2
d_gene: .
j_gene: TRBJ1-1
abundance: .
len: 15
CDR3nt: TGTGCCAGCAGCTTAGGGGGGGTTGCGAACACTGAAGCTTTCTTT
CDR3aa: CASSLGGVANTEAFF

v_gene: TRBV7-3
d_gene: .
j_gene: TRBJ1-3
abundance: .
len: 15
CDR3nt: TGTGCCAGCAGCTTAGACGGAGCCTCTGGAAACACCATATATTTT
CDR3aa: CASSLDGASGNTIYF

v_gene: TRBV5-1
d_gene: TRBD1
j_gene: TRBJ1-1
abundance: .
len: 17
CDR3nt: TGCGCCAGCAGCTGGCCGACAGGGGTGGTGGAAAACACTGAAGCTTTCTTT
CDR3aa: CASSWPTGVVENTEAFF

v_gene: TRBV19
d_gene: TRBD1
j_gene: TRBJ1-6
abundance: .
len: 13
CDR3nt: TGTGCCAGTAGAACTGACAGGGGTTCACCCCTCCACTTT
CDR3aa: CASRTDRGSPLHF

v_gene: TRBV5-1
d_gene: .
j_gene: TRBJ2-1
abundance: .
len: 15
CDR3nt: TGCGCCAGCACCCAGGACCGGACCGAGTACAATGAGCAGTTCTTC
CDR3aa: CASTQDRTEYNEQFF

v_gene: TRBV5-6
d_gene: .
j_gene: TRBJ2-3
abundance: .
len: 13
CDR3nt: TGTGCCAGCAGCTTGGCGGGGGTAAATACGCAGTATTTT
CDR3aa: CASSLAGVNTQYF

v_gene: TRBV5-1
d_gene: TRBD2
j_gene: TRBJ2-7
abundance: .
len: 15
CDR3nt: TGCGCCAGCAGCCAAGGGACTAACCCATCCTACGAGCAGTACTTC
CDR3aa: CASSQGTNPSYEQYF

v_gene: TRBV5-1
d_gene: .
j_gene: TRBJ2-3
abundance: .
len: 14
CDR3nt: TGCGCCAGCACCACGACAGGAGGCACAGATACGCAGTATTTT
CDR3aa: CASTTTGGTDTQYF

v_gene: TRBV11-2
d_gene: TRBD1
j_gene: TRBJ1-4
abundance: .
len: 16
CDR3nt: TGTGCCAGCAGCTTATCGCCGACAGGGGCTAATGAAAAACTGTTTTTT
CDR3aa: CASSLSPTGANEKLFF

v_gene: TRBV2
d_gene: TRBD2
j_gene: TRBJ2-2
abundance: .
len: 16
CDR3nt: TGTGCCAGCAGGGGGACTAGCGGGGCGAACACCGGGGAGCTGTTTTTT
CDR3aa: CASRGTSGANTGELFF